Following are 16 T cell receptor beta chains from one sample sequenced in a study of blood T cells in healthy people across ages. Using a J-beta primer mix together with a sample-barcoded 5' primer, a second PCR was run for roughly 7 to 11 cycles. MiXCR was run by TCRdb on the 5' RACE reads, yielding one entry per CDR3 protein. The sample carries under 2,000,000 distinct CDR3 sequences, 49% recorded once. The specimen was blood. Every receptor here comes from a woman aged 35 to 49 in good health.

This chain links TRBV12-3 or TRBV12-4 with TRBJ1-5; D call uncertain. CDR3 size: 15 residues. With 3 bases removed from V and 3 bases from J, the gap between germline ends came to 12 bases. CDR3 loop: CASSLTGDTNQPQHF. The CDR3 DNA reads as TGTGCCAGCAGTTTGACCGGGGATACCAATCAGCCCCAGCATTTT.

This chain links TRBV20-1 with TRBJ2-5; the match to TRBD2 covers 11 bases. Per the germline V gene, CDR1 is DFQATT and CDR2 is SNEGSKA (reference sequence). The CDR3 sequence is 15 residues long. With 3 bases clipped from V and 4 bases from J, the junction kept 7 bases outside the gene matches. The CDR3 is CSASFSGGAVETQYF. The CDR3 DNA follows: TGCAGTGCTAGCTTTAGCGGGGGGGCGGTAGAGACCCAGTACTTC.

This rearrangement joins TRBV9 to TRBJ2-3; 7 bases agree with TRBD1. This CDR3 contains 16 residues. Germline loops: CDR1 SGDLS, CDR2 YYNGEE. V was pared by 4 bases and J by 2 bases, with 10 bases of the junction left unmatched. The CDR3 sequence: CASSPQTGIFTDTQYF. The CDR3 DNA is TGTGCCAGCAGCCCCCAGACAGGGATCTTCACAGATACGCAGTATTTT.

This sequence joins TRBV7-2 and TRBJ2-5; 9 nucleotides match TRBD1. The better agreement between TRBJ2-7 and the DNA end casts doubt on the J call. Germline loops: CDR1 SGHTA, CDR2 FQGNSA. The CDR3 totals 14 residues. This CDR3 reads CASSFMRQGGEQYF. DNA for the CDR3: TGTGCCAGCAGCTTTATGAGACAGGGGGGCGAGCAGTACTTC.

This clonotype has more than one count but fewer than ten. This sequence joins TRBV20-1 and TRBJ2-7; no clear D. This CDR3 spans 11 amino acids. Trimming removed 3 bases at V and 3 bases at J, with 6 bases between. Germline V lookup: CDR1 DFQATT, CDR2 SNEGSKA (reference sequence). The CDR3: CSARTHYEQYF. The CDR3 bases are TGCAGTGCTAGGACTCACTACGAGCAGTACTTC.

This clonotype was detected a few times. The V gene is TRBV10-3, the J gene TRBJ2-7, with D unresolved. CDR3 length equals 14 residues. The germline gives CDR1 ENHRY, CDR2 SYGVKD. Trimming pared 0 bases from V and 1 base from J, leaving 7 bases between. CDR3 amino acids: CAISESLLSYEQYF. CDR3 DNA: TGTGCCATCAGTGAGTCGTTGCTATCCTACGAGCAGTACTTC.

This chain links TRBV7-2 with TRBJ2-5; TRBD2 matches 8 bases. CDR3 length: 16 residues. Germline CDR1 reads SGHTA; CDR2 reads FQGNSA. After removal of 4 bases from V and 4 bases from J, the junction contained 11 bases not matched to a gene. The CDR3, as DNA: TGTGCCAGCAGCTCGAGCTTAGCGGGGAATGGAGAGACCCAGTACTTC. Translated, it gives CASSSSLAGNGETQYF.

The chain has TRBV11-1 and TRBJ2-5, with 7 bases fitting TRBD2. With 5 bases clipped from V and 2 bases from J, the junction kept 11 bases outside the gene matches. CDR3 length: 16 amino acids. Germline loops: CDR1 SGHAT, CDR2 FQDESV (reference sequence). The CDR3 DNA sequence: TGTGCCAGCAGCATTCTCAGCGGGGCCACTCAAGAGACCCAGTACTTC. It translates to CASSILSGATQETQYF.

This clonotype was seen more than once but under ten times. The chain carries TRBV12-3 or TRBV12-4 and TRBJ2-5, with TRBD1 matching over 8 bases. This CDR3 is built from 17 residues. Unmatched junction bases numbered 16, after V lost 5 bases and J lost 5 bases. The DNA of the CDR3 is TGTGCCAGCAGTCACCGGGACAGGAGCATCCTAAGGGAGACCCAGTACTTC. Protein sequence: CASSHRDRSILRETQYF.

The chain is built from TRBV11-2 and TRBJ2-7; D ambiguous. The CDR3 runs to 15 residues. Deletions cut 1 base from V and 2 bases from J, with 12 bases between. Germline CDR1 reads SGHAT; CDR2 reads FQNNGV. The DNA for the CDR3 is TGTGCCAGCAGCTTAGCCGGCAGGCCACCCTACGAGCAGTACTTC. It is translated as CASSLAGRPPYEQYF.

This clonotype was counted a few times. This chain joins TRBV28 and TRBJ1-2; D is unresolved. The V gene lost 5 bases and the J gene lost 2 bases, with 15 bases spanning the gap. The CDR3 extends over 15 amino acids. CDR1 MDHEN and CDR2 SYDVKM come from the germline V gene. The CDR3 nucleotides read TGTGCCAGCAGTCGACTCGATAGCGGCAACTATGGCTACACCTTC. This sequence encodes CASSRLDSGNYGYTF.

This clonotype was seen only a few times. The chain joins TRBV9 to TRBJ2-3, with 7 bases identical to TRBD2. The CDR3 covers 17 residues. The germline gives CDR1 SGDLS, CDR2 YYNGEE. J gave up 4 bases and V 4 bases, and 15 bases lay outside the gene matches. The CDR3 sequence: CASSPMGGGVGPDTQYF. Here the CDR3 DNA reads TGTGCCAGCAGCCCTATGGGTGGGGGGGTAGGTCCAGATACGCAGTATTTT.

The genes are TRBV2 and TRBJ2-3; 9 positions agree with TRBD1. Per germline, CDR1 SNHLY and CDR2 FYNNEI. The J segment lost 5 bases and the V segment lost 7 bases, leaving 13 bases of the junction unmatched. This CDR3 is 16 amino acids long. Here the CDR3 DNA reads TGTGCCAGCACCTTACAGGGGGCCTCGTGGAGAGATACGCAGTATTTT. Amino acids: CASTLQGASWRDTQYF.

CDR3 residues: CSASRDWYYGYTF. The CDR3 nucleotides read TGCAGTGCTAGCAGGGACTGGTATTATGGCTACACCTTC. The genes are TRBV20-1 and TRBJ1-2; possible D gene TRBD1, 5 bases. This CDR3 has 13 residues. The ends were cut back, 3 bases at V and 5 bases at J, with 13 bases in the middle. CDR1 DFQATT and CDR2 SNEGSKA come from the germline V gene (reference sequence).

In this sample, this clonotype turned up a few times. This chain joins TRBV24-1 and TRBJ2-1; perhaps TRBD2 as D (5 bases). The length of the CDR3 is 15 residues. V shed 0 bases and J shed 6 bases, with 11 bases lying between them. Germline V CDR1 and CDR2: KGHDR, SFDVKD. For the CDR3, the DNA is TGTGCCACCAGTGATTTGTGGCAGGCGGGCAATGAGCAGTTCTTC. Its protein product is CATSDLWQAGNEQFF.

This chain uses TRBV27 with TRBJ2-7; D perhaps matches TRBD1 (6 bases). V was trimmed by 7 bases and J by 6 bases, leaving 10 bases between them. Germline lookup yields CDR1 MNHEY and CDR2 SMNVEV (reference sequence). The CDR3 contains 11 residues. CDR3 region: CASTAGVEQYF. The CDR3 bases are TGTGCCAGCACCGCAGGGGTCGAGCAGTACTTC.